Listed below are T cell receptor beta chains from one sample, sequenced in a study of T cell changes during pregnancy in multiple sclerosis. Produced via immunoSEQ multiplex PCR; TCRdb's table is partial and in-frame only. The sample records some 64,000 clones, about 90% being singletons. The source material was peripheral blood, sampled in the first trimester of pregnancy. The receptor source for this set is a female donor with multiple sclerosis, enrolled in a pregnancy study. The CDR3 runs from the conserved cysteine through the conserved F or W. The D gene is left open where the match is weak. The size of a clone is reported for some rows only, either as once, few or many, or as a class for expanded clones.

>15|TRBJ2-3|NA|TRBV2|NA
CASSGQAGRTDTQYF
TGTGCCAGCAGTGGCCAAGCGGGCCGCACAGATACGCAGTATTTT
>13|TRBJ1-3|NA|TRBV18|NA
CASRSSSGNTIYF
TGTGCCAGCCGGTCTTCCTCTGGAAACACCATATATTTT
>13|TRBJ2-7|NA|TRBV10-3|NA
CAIRPDNYYEQYF
TGTGCCATCAGGCCCGATAACTACTACGAGCAGTACTTC
>12|TRBJ1-1|TRBD1|TRBV7-9|NA
CASSDREFEAFF
TGTGCCAGCAGCGACAGGGAGTTTGAAGCTTTCTTT
>16|TRBJ2-7|NA|TRBV5-1|NA
CASSLEEGGKTYEQYF
TGCGCCAGCAGCTTGGAAGAGGGCGGGAAAACCTACGAGCAGTACTTC
>15|TRBJ1-1|NA|TRBV6-5|once
CASSTRTARNTEAFF
TGTGCCAGCAGTACTAGGACAGCGCGAAACACTGAAGCTTTCTTT
>15|TRBJ2-1|TRBD2|TRBV11-3|NA
CASRGTSGRGNEQFF
TGTGCCAGCAGGGGGACTAGCGGGAGAGGTAATGAGCAGTTCTTC
>13|TRBJ1-2|NA|TRBV19|NA
CASSIRDFYGYTF
TGTGCCAGTAGTATACGGGATTTCTATGGCTACACCTTC
>16|TRBJ1-2|NA|TRBV4-1|NA
CASSQGLEMDNYGYTF
TGCGCCAGCAGCCAAGGCTTGGAGATGGATAACTATGGCTACACCTTC
>13|TRBJ2-7|NA|TRBV14|NA
CASSLGLLWEQYF
TGTGCCAGCAGCCTCGGACTACTCTGGGAGCAGTACTTC
>13|TRBJ2-1|NA|TRBV4-3|once
CASSQEEYNEQFF
TGCGCCAGCAGCCAAGAGGAGTACAATGAGCAGTTCTTC
>14|TRBJ2-2|NA|TRBV19|NA
CASSIGGNTGELFF
TGTGCCAGTAGTATTGGCGGGAACACCGGGGAGCTGTTTTTT
>13|TRBJ1-2|TRBD1|TRBV30|NA
CASNRGRDYGYTF
TGTGCCTCAAACAGGGGCCGAGACTATGGCTACACCTTC
>15|TRBJ1-4|NA|TRBV19|NA
CASSTRTAFNEKLFF
TGTGCCAGTAGTACCAGGACAGCATTTAATGAAAAACTGTTTTTT
>14|TRBJ1-1|NA|TRBV28|NA
CASGLQGPPAGAFF
TGTGCCAGCGGCTTACAAGGGCCTCCCGCGGGAGCTTTCTTT
>13|TRBJ1-2|NA|TRBV4-3|NA
CASSASTDYGYTF
TGCGCCAGCAGCGCGTCAACGGACTATGGCTACACCTTC
>14|TRBJ2-7|NA|TRBV28|NA
CASSRRPGPYEQYF
TGTGCCAGCAGCCGACGGCCGGGTCCCTACGAGCAGTACTTC
>18|TRBJ1-3|TRBD1|TRBV19|NA
CASSPRDRGRGPGNTIYF
TGTGCCAGTAGTCCACGGGACAGGGGGCGAGGGCCTGGAAACACCATATATTTT
>15|TRBJ2-3|TRBD1|TRBV7-9|NA
CASSSTGGALDTQYF
TGTGCCAGCAGCTCGACAGGGGGTGCCTTAGATACGCAGTATTTT
>19|TRBJ2-3|TRBD2|TRBV7-2|NA
CASSLNAGLAGGPWDTQYF
TGTGCCAGCAGCTTAAACGCGGGACTAGCGGGAGGGCCTTGGGATACGCAGTATTTT
>15|TRBJ2-1|TRBD2|TRBV7-7|NA
CASSVAGGSNNEQFF
TGTGCTAGCAGCGTAGCGGGAGGTTCGAACAATGAGCAGTTCTTC
>13|TRBJ2-7|TRBD1|TRBV27|once
CASRKQGAYEQYF
TGTGCCAGCCGCAAACAGGGGGCCTACGAGCAGTACTTC
>14|TRBJ1-2|TRBD1|TRBV10-3|NA
CATYSGTDNYGYTF
TGTGCCACCTACTCCGGGACAGATAATTATGGCTACACCTTC
>14|TRBJ2-7|NA|TRBV4-1|NA
CASSRGEGAYEQYF
TGCGCCAGCAGCCGCGGAGAGGGGGCCTACGAGCAGTACTTC
>14|TRBJ2-7|TRBD2|TRBV28|NA
CASSSIAGVGEQYF
TGTGCCAGCAGTTCAATAGCGGGAGTCGGCGAGCAGTACTTC
>12|TRBJ1-1|NA|TRBV30|NA
CAWSVQGIEAFF
TGTGCCTGGAGTGTTCAGGGGATAGAAGCTTTCTTT
>13|TRBJ2-7|NA|TRBV6-5|once
CASRTLSSYEQYF
TGTGCCAGTCGTACTCTGAGCTCCTACGAGCAGTACTTC
>14|TRBJ1-1|NA|TRBV7-2|NA
CASSPGFRNTEAFF
TGTGCCAGCAGCCCAGGGTTTAGGAACACTGAAGCTTTCTTT
>15|TRBJ2-5|TRBD1|TRBV7-9|NA
CASSLGTGGRETQYF
TGTGCCAGCAGCTTAGGGACAGGGGGTCGAGAGACCCAGTACTTC
>14|TRBJ2-1|TRBD2|TRBV4-3|NA
CASSRQREVHEQFF
TGCGCCAGCAGCCGGCAGCGGGAGGTACATGAGCAGTTCTTC
>15|TRBJ1-2|NA|TRBV18|NA
CASSPFIGGDYGYTF
TGTGCCAGCTCACCATTCATCGGGGGTGACTATGGCTACACCTTC
>13|TRBJ2-3|NA|TRBV28|NA
CASSPGGRGTQYF
TGTGCCAGCAGTCCGGGGGGCAGGGGAACGCAGTATTTT
>15|TRBJ1-1|NA|TRBV6-5|NA
CASSYAGEVNTEAFF
TGTGCCAGCAGTTACGCCGGGGAGGTGAACACTGAAGCTTTCTTT
>18|TRBJ2-2|NA|TRBV4-3|NA
CASSQGNPGRLNTGELFF
TGCGCCAGCAGCCAAGGCAATCCTGGCAGGTTGAACACCGGGGAGCTGTTTTTT
>15|TRBJ2-2|TRBD2|TRBV7-2|NA
CASSLDGRATGELFF
TGTGCCAGCAGCCTTGACGGGAGGGCCACCGGGGAGCTGTTTTTT
>13|TRBJ1-2|TRBD1|TRBV27|NA
CASSPGGARGYTF
TGTGCCAGCAGTCCAGGGGGCGCTCGGGGCTACACCTTC
>15|TRBJ1-1|NA|TRBV6-6|NA
CAISESGTPITEAFF
TGTGCCATCAGTGAGTCAGGGACACCTATCACTGAAGCTTTCTTT
>15|TRBJ2-1|TRBD2|TRBV2|NA
CASSRTSGALNEQFF
TGTGCCAGCAGTCGGACTAGCGGGGCTTTAAATGAGCAGTTCTTC
>14|TRBJ2-2|NA|TRBV4-3|NA
CASSQDRVPGELFF
TGCGCCAGCAGCCAAGATCGGGTTCCTGGGGAGCTGTTTTTT
>15|TRBJ2-2|TRBD2|TRBV2|NA
CASKGGLAGVWELFF
TGTGCCAGCAAAGGGGGTCTAGCGGGAGTTTGGGAGCTGTTTTTT
>13|TRBJ2-3|NA|TRBV9|NA
CASSVETESAQYF
TGTGCCAGCAGCGTAGAGACAGAATCCGCGCAGTATTTT
>15|TRBJ2-7|TRBD1|TRBV2|NA
CASRELQGDGDEQYF
TGTGCCAGCAGAGAACTACAGGGGGATGGCGACGAGCAGTACTTC
>15|TRBJ1-2|NA|TRBV6-5|once
CASSYESGRVGGYTF
TGTGCCAGCAGTTACGAATCGGGCAGGGTTGGCGGCTACACCTTC
>14|TRBJ1-3|NA|TRBV7-2|NA
CASSLGDSGNTIYF
TGTGCCAGCAGCTTAGGCGACTCTGGAAACACCATATATTTT
>11|TRBJ1-1|NA|TRBV19|NA
CASIFSTEAFF
TGTGCCAGTATATTTAGCACTGAAGCTTTCTTT
>14|TRBJ1-1|NA|TRBV7-2|NA
CASSLMTVNTEAFF
TGTGCCAGCAGCTTAATGACAGTGAACACTGAAGCTTTCTTT
>15|TRBJ2-5|TRBD1|TRBV15|NA
CATSSARQGTETQYF
TGTGCCACCAGCAGTGCCCGACAGGGAACAGAGACCCAGTACTTC
>15|TRBJ2-7|TRBD1|TRBV6-1|few
CASSETGGSSYEQYF
TGTGCCAGCAGTGAAACAGGGGGGTCTTCCTACGAGCAGTACTTC
>14|TRBJ1-1|NA|TRBV15|NA
CATSRGTVNTEAFF
TGTGCCACCAGCAGAGGGACAGTTAACACTGAAGCTTTCTTT
>14|TRBJ2-5|NA|TRBV27|NA
CASSPLGAGETQYF
TGTGCCAGCAGCCCGCTGGGGGCAGGGGAGACCCAGTACTTC
>15|TRBJ2-2|TRBD1|TRBV27|NA
CASSLTGAGTGELFF
TGTGCCAGCAGCCTTACAGGGGCTGGTACCGGGGAGCTGTTTTTT
>16|TRBJ1-1|NA|TRBV7-6|NA
CASSTQMGGAYTEAFF
TGTGCCAGCAGCACCCAGATGGGGGGGGCCTACACTGAAGCTTTCTTT
>11|TRBJ1-2|NA|TRBV19|once
CASSILGGYTF
TGTGCCAGTAGTATTCTTGGCGGCTACACCTTC